This TCR beta chain was profiled in a study of T cells in Graves' hyperthyroidism and ophthalmopathy. Study-level background: Peripheral blood sampling occurred at initial diagnosis, before any treatment.

With 8 bases removed from V and 0 bases from J, the gap between germline ends came to 13 bases. The CDR3 is 13 residues long. Germline V lookup: CDR1 SQVTM, CDR2 ANQGSEA. Amplified TCR beta CDR3 regions derived from RNA transcripts. During a first-round RT-PCR of the TCR CDR3, the HTBI primer set was used. One entry per CDR3 protein results from TCRdb running MiXCR on the multiplex PCR reads. This sample has about 290,000 distinct CDR3 sequences, with more than 15% found just once. The table lists this clonotype with many counts. Patients with ophthalmopathy all had a Clinical Activity Score of at least 3, a NOSPECS grade of at least 4 and duration under 3 months.

The sequence came from an older woman with Graves' ophthalmopathy. This chain joins TRBV29-1 and TRBJ1-1, with D unresolved. Source material: blood. CDR3 in DNA: TGCAGCCCCTCAGCCAGTATGAACACTGAAGCTTTCTTT. Its translation is CSPSASMNTEAFF.